The present TCR beta chain was sequenced within a study of PD-1 blockade in classical Hodgkin lymphoma. Documented time point: cycle 4 day 1 (C4D1), after more than 5 weeks of nivolumab. There was relapse after autologous stem cell transplantation in every patient, and there was variation in brentuximab vedotin exposure. The length of the CDR3 is 14 residues. The ends were cut back, 3 bases at V and 6 bases at J, with 9 bases in the middle. Looked up from germline, CDR1 is MNHEY and CDR2 is SMNVEV (reference sequence). This clone was found once. Its specificity is unknown. TCRdb's copy holds only in-frame clones and misses some; the assay was immunoSEQ multiplex PCR. The profile shows about 90,000 clones, 75% to 95% of them singletons. Study observations and caveats: Still unresolved is the cause of the repertoire differences, which may be disease activity or prior therapy. Prior to therapy, complete responders displayed diversity much like that of newly diagnosed patients. Anyone who began nivolumab under 1 year after ASCT was excluded. Relative to healthy donors, newly diagnosed patients reportedly had lower baseline TCR diversity, which was reported as lower still in relapsed/refractory patients.

The sample in question was peripheral blood mononuclear cells (PBMCs), obtained before the fourth cycle of nivolumab. This rearrangement joins TRBV27 to TRBJ1-6, with D possibly being TRBD1 (5 bases). The sequence derives from a human donor with classical Hodgkin lymphoma. CDR3 nucleotide sequence: TGTGCCAGCAGTTTCCGGGGGACTAATTCACCCCTCCACTTT. Amino acid sequence: CASSFRGTNSPLHF.